The 27 T cell receptor beta chains reported below all come from one sample, sequenced in a study of response to subunit inactivated influenza vaccine. Via MiXCR, TCRdb re-called the RT-PCR reads, giving one row per CDR3 protein. In the table there are about 500,000 distinct CDR3 sequences, 16% of which are singletons. Sequenced here: CD4+ T cells sorted from PBMCs, sampled less than 30 months after vaccination. The receptors come from a man aged 50-75 years who received an inactivated influenza vaccine.

CDR3 protein: CATSRVLGSNEKLFF. CDR3 in DNA: TGTGCCACCAGCAGAGTCCTAGGATCTAATGAAAAACTGTTTTTT. The V gene is TRBV15, the J gene TRBJ1-4; D call uncertain. Germline-derived CDR1 and CDR2 are LNHNV and YYDKDF (reference sequence). V lost 1 base and J lost 3, with 9 bases in between. This CDR3 is 15 amino acids long.

The CDR3 DNA reads as TGTGCCAGCAGCTCTTGGACAGGGATTGGCGAGCAGTACTTC. Translation: CASSSWTGIGEQYF. The chain links TRBV7-9 to TRBJ2-7; 8 bases map to TRBD1. The CDR3 runs 14 residues. The germline V gene has CDR1 SEHNR and CDR2 FQNEAQ (reference sequence). Unmatched junction bases numbered 8, after V lost 4 bases and J lost 6 bases. Variable domain in full (rest from reference TRBV7-9 and TRBJ2-7): DTGVSQNPRHKITKRGQNVTFRCDPISEHNRLYWYRQTLGQGPEFLTYFQNEAQLEKSRLLSDRFSAERPKGSFSTLEIQRTEQGDSAMYLCASSSWTGIGEQYFGPGTRLTVT.

The V call is TRBV16, the J call TRBJ1-2; 8 bases are a match to TRBD1. The length of the CDR3 is 14 residues. V was clipped by 2 bases and J by 2 bases; unmatched bases: 1. Per the germline V gene, CDR1 is KGHSY and CDR2 is FQNENV. The CDR3 loop is CASSQRTGNYGYTF. The CDR3 DNA sequence: TGTGCCAGCAGCCAACGGACAGGGAACTATGGCTACACCTTC.

This clonotype was seen repeatedly, ten times or more. The CDR3 sequence is CASTMGTLYNEQFF. CDR3 in DNA: TGTGCCAGCACCATGGGGACACTTTACAATGAGCAGTTCTTC. V gene TRBV28 combines with J gene TRBJ2-1, with D maybe TRBD1 (6 bases). Germline assignment: CDR1 MDHEN and CDR2 SYDVKM. The CDR3 spans 14 residues. Trimming removed 7 bases at V and 4 bases at J, with 14 bases between. The full variable domain, in which reference TRBV28 and TRBJ2-1 provide the parts outside the CDR3, is DVKVTQSSRYLVKRTGEKVFLECVQDMDHENMFWYRQDPGLGLRLIYFSYDVKMKEKGDIPEGYSVSREKKERFSLILESASTNQTSMYLCASTMGTLYNEQFFGPGTRLTVL.

This CDR3 reads CASTRRGDSGNTIYF. CDR3 sequence (DNA): TGTGCCAGCACAAGGCGGGGGGACTCTGGAAACACCATATATTTT. The V gene is TRBV6-1, the J gene TRBJ1-3, with D possibly being TRBD1 (5 bases). CDR1 MNHNS and CDR2 SASEGT come from the germline V gene. Trimming removed 7 bases at V and 0 bases at J, with 13 bases between. CDR3 length equals 15 residues.

There are a few counts of this clonotype. The chain uses TRBV28 and TRBJ2-2; the D gene is possibly TRBD2 (7 bases). V lost 7 bases and J lost 8, with 20 bases in between. Germline-derived CDR1 and CDR2 are MDHEN and SYDVKM. This CDR3 has 15 amino acids. The CDR3 DNA sequence: TGTGCCAGCACCGATATAGGGGGAGGGCCGGGGGAGCTGTTTTTT. Amino acid sequence: CASTDIGGGPGELFF.

This clonotype was counted a few times. The gene calls are TRBV3-1 and TRBJ2-7, with D hard to call. Per the germline V gene, CDR1 is LGHDT and CDR2 is YNNKEL (reference sequence). The CDR3 has 13 residues. Deletions cut 4 bases from V and 7 bases from J, with 14 bases between. The chain's CDR3 is CASSPRPSLEQYF. CDR3 DNA: TGTGCCAGCAGCCCGCGTCCGTCCCTGGAGCAGTACTTC.

The rearrangement links TRBV9 to TRBJ2-1; the match to TRBD2 covers 14 bases. The CDR3 runs 17 residues. Germline V gene data show CDR1 as SGDLS and CDR2 as YYNGEE. With 4 bases clipped from V and 9 bases from J, the junction kept 12 bases outside the gene matches. DNA for the CDR3: TGTGCCAGCAGCTACGCCCCGGGACTAGCGGGAGAGGTTGAGCAGTTCTTC. Translated: CASSYAPGLAGEVEQFF.

The table lists this clonotype with a few counts. This chain joins TRBV3-1 and TRBJ2-1; D gene unclear. V lost 3 bases and J 6 bases, leaving 15 bases between the germline ends. CDR1 and CDR2 from the germline V gene are LGHDT and YNNKEL (reference sequence). There are 15 residues in the CDR3. CDR3 DNA: TGTGCCAGCAGCCATTACTTGCGTCGGTCCAATGAGCAGTTCTTC. It yields the protein CASSHYLRRSNEQFF.

This clonotype was seen many times. This chain connects TRBV7-9 to TRBJ2-7; D uncertain. The germline V gene encodes CDR1 SEHNR and CDR2 FQNEAQ (reference sequence). This CDR3 has 12 residues. Trimming took off 1 base at V and 6 bases at J, with 7 bases between the two ends. The CDR3 region has the DNA TGTGCCAGCAGCTTAGGATACAGCGAGCAGTACTTC. Translating gives CASSLGYSEQYF.

The rearrangement joins TRBV4-3 to TRBJ2-3; D call uncertain. The CDR3 is 15 residues long. V was shortened by 0 bases and J by 2 bases, with 9 bases between the two germline ends. Germline values: CDR1 LGHNA, CDR2 YSLEER. For the CDR3, the DNA is TGCGCCAGCAGCCAAGAGGGCAGGTACACAGATACGCAGTATTTT. This gives the protein CASSQEGRYTDTQYF.

Only one count was recorded for this clonotype. The genes are TRBV4-2 and TRBJ2-3; possible D gene TRBD2, 6 bases. The V gene lost 3 bases and the J gene lost 2 bases, with 15 bases spanning the gap. This CDR3 contains 16 residues. The V gene's germline CDR1 is LGHNA and CDR2 YNFKEQ. CDR3 bases: TGTGCCAGCAGCCACGGGCGGGGCGGGGACACAGATACGCAGTATTTT. Amino acids: CASSHGRGGDTDTQYF.

The rearrangement links TRBV9 to TRBJ2-1; D is possibly TRBD2 (5 bases). The ends were cut back, 0 bases at V and 2 bases at J, with 9 bases in the middle. The CDR3 totals 15 residues. Germline CDR1 SGDLS, CDR2 YYNGEE. The CDR3 DNA reads TGTGCCAGCAGCGTAGTTGCGGGCCCCTACAATGAGCAGTTCTTC. Residues: CASSVVAGPYNEQFF.

The chain is built from TRBV4-3 and TRBJ1-4, with 10 positions matching TRBD1. Looked up from germline, CDR1 is LGHNA and CDR2 is YSLEER. The CDR3 totals 16 residues. After removal of 1 base from V and 4 bases from J, the junction contained 3 bases not matched to a gene. The CDR3 loop is CASSQGQGADNEKLFF. The DNA for the CDR3 is TGCGCCAGCAGCCAAGGACAGGGGGCCGATAATGAAAAACTGTTTTTT.

In the case of this clonotype: At one boundary the junction diverges from the germline segment, which might be a read error. V usage is TRBV7-2 and J usage is TRBJ2-7, with 9 bases aligning to TRBD1. The CDR3 runs to 14 residues. Germline CDR1 and CDR2: SGHTA and FQGNSA. This CDR3 is CASSLVGQGPEQYF. The DNA of the CDR3 is TGTGCCAGCAGTTTAGTGGGACAGGGCCCCGAGCAGTACTTC. The complete variable domain, with remaining parts taken from reference TRBV7-2 and TRBJ2-7, reads GAGVSQSPSNKVTEKGKDVELRCDPISGHTALYWYRQSLGQGLEFLIYFQGNSAPDKSGLPSDRFSAERTGGSVSTLTIQRTQQEDSAVYLCASSLVGQGPEQYFGPGTRLTVT.

This clonotype occurred a few times. The DNA for the CDR3 is TGTGCCACCGCGGACTGGGGGACCGGGGAGCTGTTTTTT. It encodes CATADWGTGELFF. V is TRBV2 and J is TRBJ2-2, with D perhaps matching TRBD1 or TRBD2 (5 bases each). The CDR3 is 13 residues long. Germline V CDR1 and CDR2: SNHLY, FYNNEI. Trimming left V 10 bases short and J 5 bases short, with 14 bases between.

This clonotype came up a few times. The V call is TRBV29-1, the J call TRBJ2-1, with TRBD1 identical over 9 bases. Trimming took 4 bases from V and 10 from J; bases not matched to a gene: 5. The CDR3 is 12 amino acids. Germline V CDR1 and CDR2: SQVTM, ANQGSEA. CDR3 loop: CSVGDRAAEQFF. In DNA form, the CDR3 reads TGCAGCGTTGGGGACAGGGCAGCCGAGCAGTTCTTC.

The J gene is TRBJ2-1, the V gene TRBV9; D is perhaps TRBD2 (5 bases). Trimming took off 8 bases at V and 5 bases at J, with 8 bases between the two ends. This CDR3 is 11 amino acids long. Germline values: CDR1 SGDLS, CDR2 YYNGEE. The CDR3 reads CASERNNEQFF. DNA for the CDR3: TGTGCCAGTGAGCGGAACAATGAGCAGTTCTTC.

This clonotype was observed a few times. The CDR3 sequence: CSASRGSNQPQHF. The CDR3 DNA reads TGCAGTGCGAGCAGGGGAAGCAATCAGCCCCAGCATTTT. This chain links TRBV20-1 with TRBJ1-5; D is possibly TRBD1 (6 bases). The CDR3 sequence is 13 residues long. With 6 bases removed from V and 1 base from J, the gap between germline ends came to 10 bases. Germline V gene data show CDR1 as DFQATT and CDR2 as SNEGSKA (reference sequence).

V gene TRBV5-6 combines with J gene TRBJ2-1; D perhaps matches TRBD2 (6 bases). This CDR3 has 17 amino acids. CDR1 and CDR2 (germline): SGHDT, YYEEEE. V lost 0 bases, J lost 2 bases, and 15 bases lay in between. The CDR3 bases are TGTGCCAGCAGCTTGGGTTCTGTAGCGGCAACCTACAATGAGCAGTTCTTC. Translation: CASSLGSVAATYNEQFF.

In DNA form, the CDR3 reads TGTGCCAGCAGCTTAATGGCAGCGGGAGGGGGAATCGATGAGCAGTTCTTC. This codes for CASSLMAAGGGIDEQFF. The rearrangement joins TRBV7-3 to TRBJ2-1; TRBD2 aligns across 10 bases. CDR1 is SGHTA and CDR2 is FQGTGA in the germline V gene. V dropped 1 base and J dropped 8; count of bases not matched to a gene: 11. CDR3 length equals 17 residues.

V gene TRBV24-1 combines with J gene TRBJ2-1; no clear D gene. With 5 bases removed from V and 4 bases from J, the gap between germline ends came to 5 bases. Looked up from germline, CDR1 is KGHDR and CDR2 is SFDVKD. The CDR3 spans 12 residues. The CDR3 sequence: CATSGNYNEQFF. The DNA for the CDR3 is TGTGCCACCAGTGGTAATTACAATGAGCAGTTCTTC.

The chain employs TRBV12-3 or TRBV12-4 and TRBJ2-7; D gene uncertain. The V end was cut by 2 bases, the J end by 4 bases, with 9 bases between. The length of the CDR3 is 13 residues. CDR3 in amino acids: CASSLSPRYEQYF. The CDR3 DNA sequence: TGTGCCAGCAGTTTAAGCCCCCGGTACGAGCAGTACTTC.

The chain is built from TRBV12-3 or TRBV12-4 and TRBJ1-5, with D possibly matching TRBD1 (5 bases). V was clipped by 3 bases and J by 8 bases, with 11 bases between them. There are 13 residues in the CDR3. The CDR3 DNA is TGTGCCAGCAGTTTGGCAGGGAACAAGCCCCAGCATTTT. Its protein product is CASSLAGNKPQHF.

The V gene is TRBV11-1, the J gene TRBJ1-4, with a weak D call TRBD1 (5 bases). The CDR3 runs to 18 residues. Germline values: CDR1 SGHAT, CDR2 FQDESV (reference sequence). V was trimmed by 5 bases and J by 5 bases, leaving 24 bases between them. The CDR3 is CASSPSRARMGPNEKLFF. As DNA, the CDR3 is TGTGCCAGCAGCCCTTCGCGAGCTAGGATGGGGCCCAATGAAAAACTGTTTTTT.

This clonotype has just one count. The chain employs TRBV20-1 and TRBJ2-5; D may be TRBD1 (5 bases). The CDR3 has 15 residues. V dropped 5 bases and J dropped 5 bases, with 21 bases sitting between them. Germline values: CDR1 DFQATT, CDR2 SNEGSKA (reference sequence). The CDR3 loop is CSAGWGPERTETQYF. CDR3 in DNA: TGCAGTGCTGGGTGGGGCCCGGAGAGAACGGAGACCCAGTACTTC.

In this sample, this clonotype turned up a few times. The chain links TRBV12-3 or TRBV12-4 to TRBJ2-3, with D possibly TRBD2 on 5 matching bases. The CDR3 runs to 16 residues. The V and J ends lost 4 bases and 5 bases respectively, with 19 bases between them. CDR3 amino acids: CASSSGPRLRLDTQYF. CDR3 nucleotides: TGTGCCAGCAGTTCCGGGCCACGACTACGTTTAGATACGCAGTATTTT.